These 14 T cell receptor beta chains were sequenced from one sample in a study of human T cells and chemical hapten exposure (dated by TCRdb to the early 2020s). Library preparation used RACE. TCRdb names NextSeq 500 as the instrument used. TCRdb cleaned the public reads at Q25 with fastp, built clones with MiXCR and kept in-frame beta chains. Duplicate CDR3 protein sequences are folded into a single record with the most common DNA and genes. Present in this sample are 62,000 or so distinct CDR3 sequences, roughly 11% of which were seen just once. The ten top clones hold 4.5% to 5.5% of the sample. The time point label here, explained by the study, means: pre-sensitization, week 0. The label giving this sample's treatment or condition can be read as: therapeutic diphenylcyclopropenone sensitization with weekly scalp DPC. The sequences come from whole blood, collected in connection with sensitization to the hapten diphenylcyclopropenone (DPC). The receptor source for this set is a woman aged 45 to 65 with alopecia areata. Some clones in this sample may be carry-over from other donors' samples.

This clonotype appeared many times. J is TRBJ1-5 and V is TRBV5-8, with D unclear. The CDR3 sequence is 11 residues long. Trimming stripped 1 base from V and 11 bases from J, with 7 bases between. Germline CDR1 reads SGHTS; CDR2 reads YDEGEE. The CDR3 region is CASSLIWAQHF. The CDR3 bases are TGTGCCAGCAGCTTGATCTGGGCCCAGCATTTT.

This clonotype has at least ten counts. The V call is TRBV12-3 or TRBV12-4, the J call TRBJ1-2, with D hard to call. The CDR3 has 14 residues. V lost 8 bases to trimming and J lost 5 bases, with 18 bases between them. The CDR3 spells CASGGWTGGYGYTF. In DNA, the CDR3 is TGTGCCAGCGGAGGGTGGACCGGCGGGTATGGCTACACCTTC.

The chain joins TRBV28 to TRBJ1-2; D is ambiguous. Germline lookup yields CDR1 MDHEN and CDR2 SYDVKM. CDR3 length: 11 residues. V lost 1 base to trimming and J lost 8 bases, with 5 bases between them. CDR3 DNA: TGTGCCAGCAGTTTATCGGCGGGCTACACCTTC. It specifies CASSLSAGYTF.

V usage is TRBV28 and J usage is TRBJ1-1; D not certain. The V gene lost 10 bases and the J gene lost 1 base, with 7 bases spanning the gap. The CDR3 length is 11 residues. Looked up from germline, CDR1 is MDHEN and CDR2 is SYDVKM. Here the CDR3 DNA reads TGTGCCACCTTAGGGAACACTGAAGCTTTCTTT. Its translation is CATLGNTEAFF.

This clonotype has ten or more counts. The chain recombines TRBV18 with TRBJ1-5; the match to TRBD1 covers 9 bases. The CDR3 has 15 amino acids. V shed 2 bases, J shed 1 base, and the junction held 0 bases outside the gene matches. In germline, CDR1 is KGHSH, CDR2 LQKENI. CDR3 protein: CASSPGTGSNQPQHF. The DNA for the CDR3 is TGTGCCAGCTCACCAGGGACAGGGAGCAATCAGCCCCAGCATTTT.

The rearrangement joins TRBV29-1 to TRBJ1-1; D not certain. The CDR3 has 14 residues. The V gene's germline CDR1 is SQVTM and CDR2 ANQGSEA. V was clipped by 6 bases and J by 4 bases, with 18 bases between them. The CDR3 nucleotides read TGCAGCGTGATCCCGTCTTCGGTGGGCACTGAAGCTTTCTTT. Its translation: CSVIPSSVGTEAFF.

This clonotype turned up a few times. CDR3 bases: TGTGCCAGCAGCTTAGGGACAGTTGAAAAACTGTTTTTT. Its translation is CASSLGTVEKLFF. The chain combines TRBV7-2 with TRBJ1-4; D might be TRBD1 (6 bases). V was cut by 1 base and J by 7 bases, with 7 bases left in between. CDR3 length: 13 amino acids. The germline gives CDR1 SGHTA, CDR2 FQGNSA.

There are a few counts of this clonotype. This rearrangement joins TRBV14 to TRBJ2-1; 7 nucleotides line up with TRBD1. V trimming: 3 bases; J trimming: 3 bases; junction bases outside the gene matches: 8. The germline gives CDR1 SGHDN, CDR2 FVKESK. The CDR3 runs 16 residues. For the CDR3, the DNA is TGTGCCAGCAGCCACAAGAGACAGGGCATCTACAATGAGCAGTTCTTC. Its protein product is CASSHKRQGIYNEQFF.

The chain recombines TRBV18 with TRBJ2-1; TRBD2 matches at 10 bases. Per germline, CDR1 KGHSH and CDR2 LQKENI. The CDR3 loop spans 18 amino acids. The V segment lost 1 base and the J segment 8 bases; nucleotides outside the gene matches: 14. CDR3 in amino acids: CASSPQVGLAGDGHEQFF. Here the CDR3 DNA reads TGTGCCAGCTCACCACAGGTTGGGCTAGCGGGAGACGGACATGAGCAGTTCTTC.

This clonotype has ten or more counts. The V call is TRBV19, the J call TRBJ2-1; 15 bases agree with TRBD2. V lost 1 base to trimming and J lost 2 bases; unmatched junction nucleotides: 3. Germline CDR1 and CDR2: LNHDA and SQIVND (reference sequence). The CDR3 length is 18 residues. The CDR3 is CASSIGTSGRATYNEQFF. The DNA for the CDR3 is TGTGCCAGTAGTATAGGGACTAGCGGGAGGGCCACCTACAATGAGCAGTTCTTC. The complete variable domain, with remaining parts taken from reference TRBV19 and TRBJ2-1, reads DGGITQSPKYLFRKEGQNVTLSCEQNLNHDAMYWYRQDPGQGLRLIYYSQIVNDFQKGDIAEGYSVSREKKESFPLTVTSAQKNPTAFYLCASSIGTSGRATYNEQFFGPGTRLTVL.

The rearrangement links TRBV9 to TRBJ2-3, with 12 bases identical to TRBD2. Germline V gene lookup returns CDR1 SGDLS and CDR2 YYNGEE. This CDR3 has 18 amino acids. The V and J ends lost 4 bases and 0 bases, in that order; junction bases with no gene match: 9. CDR3 sequence: CASSYGPGLAGSTDTQYF. In nucleotides, the CDR3 is TGTGCCAGCAGCTACGGCCCGGGACTAGCGGGTAGCACAGATACGCAGTATTTT.

This clonotype came up many times. The limits of the CDR3 on the DNA are not certain, so only TCRdb's listed CDR3 is given. CDR3 loop: CASSPSGQGMFNEQFF. The V gene is TRBV28, the J gene TRBJ2-1; the D segment call TRBD1 is taken from the table without a DNA check. The CDR3 has 16 amino acids, counting both end residues. Germline CDR1 and CDR2: MDHEN and SYDVKM.

This clonotype came up many times. The V and J genes are TRBV12-3 or TRBV12-4 and TRBJ1-1; the D is unclear. The CDR3 is 18 residues long. The V end was cut by 3 bases, the J end by 0 bases, with 20 bases between. CDR3 sequence reads: CASSFSLTRTYMNTEAFF. DNA for the CDR3: TGTGCCAGCAGTTTTTCATTAACCCGGACGTACATGAACACTGAAGCTTTCTTT.

This sequence joins TRBV18 and TRBJ2-5; TRBD1 aligns across 8 bases. Germline CDR1 KGHSH, CDR2 LQKENI. The CDR3 is made up of 14 amino acids. J gave up 1 base and V 3 bases, and 1 base lay outside the gene matches. CDR3 nucleotides: TGTGCCAGCTCACCGGGGACAGGCCAAGAGACCCAGTACTTC. It encodes CASSPGTGQETQYF.